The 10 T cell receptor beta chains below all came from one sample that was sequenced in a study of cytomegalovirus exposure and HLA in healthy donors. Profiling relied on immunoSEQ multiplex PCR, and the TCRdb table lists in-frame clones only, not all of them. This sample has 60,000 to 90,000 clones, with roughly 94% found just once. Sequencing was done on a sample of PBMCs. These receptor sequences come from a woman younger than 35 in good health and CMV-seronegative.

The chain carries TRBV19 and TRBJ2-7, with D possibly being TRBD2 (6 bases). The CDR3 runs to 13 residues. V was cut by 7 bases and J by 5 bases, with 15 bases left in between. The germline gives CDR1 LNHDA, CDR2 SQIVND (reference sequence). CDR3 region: CASKGGRLNEQYF. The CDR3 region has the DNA TGTGCCAGTAAGGGAGGCAGGCTTAACGAGCAGTACTTC.

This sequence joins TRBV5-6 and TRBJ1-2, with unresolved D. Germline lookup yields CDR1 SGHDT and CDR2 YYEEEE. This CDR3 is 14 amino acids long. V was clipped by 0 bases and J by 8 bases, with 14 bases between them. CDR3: CASSLDDSLSGYTF. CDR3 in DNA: TGTGCCAGCAGCTTGGACGACTCCTTATCGGGCTACACCTTC.

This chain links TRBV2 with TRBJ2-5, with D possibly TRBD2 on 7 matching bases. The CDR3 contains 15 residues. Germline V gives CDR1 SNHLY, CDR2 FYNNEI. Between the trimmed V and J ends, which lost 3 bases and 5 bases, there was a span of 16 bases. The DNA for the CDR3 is TGTGCCAGCAGTGATCAGGGGCTGGGGGGGGAGACCCAGTACTTC. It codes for CASSDQGLGGETQYF.

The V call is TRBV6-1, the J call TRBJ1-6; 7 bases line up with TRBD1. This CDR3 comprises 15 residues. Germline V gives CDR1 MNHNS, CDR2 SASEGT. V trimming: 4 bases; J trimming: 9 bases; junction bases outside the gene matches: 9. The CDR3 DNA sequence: TGTGCCAGCAGTGGCGGGACAGTTTTAGGTTCACCCCTCCACTTT. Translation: CASSGGTVLGSPLHF.

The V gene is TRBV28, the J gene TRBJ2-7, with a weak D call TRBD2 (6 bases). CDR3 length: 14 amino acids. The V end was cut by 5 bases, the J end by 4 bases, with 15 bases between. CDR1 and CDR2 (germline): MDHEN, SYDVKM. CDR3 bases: TGTGCCAGCAGTGAACCGGGACTGAGATACGAGCAGTACTTC. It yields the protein CASSEPGLRYEQYF.

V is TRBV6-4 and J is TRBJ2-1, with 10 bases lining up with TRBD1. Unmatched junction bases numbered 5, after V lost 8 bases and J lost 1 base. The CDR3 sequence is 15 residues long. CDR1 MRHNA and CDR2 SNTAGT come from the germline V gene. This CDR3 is CASGRQGASYNEQFF. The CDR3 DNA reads TGTGCCAGCGGAAGACAGGGGGCATCCTACAATGAGCAGTTCTTC.

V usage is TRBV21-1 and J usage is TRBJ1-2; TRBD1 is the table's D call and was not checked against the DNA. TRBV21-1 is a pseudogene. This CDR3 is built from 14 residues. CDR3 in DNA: TGTGCCAGCAGCAAACGAGGGGACAGGCGCCGTCGGACCTTC. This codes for CASSKRGDRRRRTF.

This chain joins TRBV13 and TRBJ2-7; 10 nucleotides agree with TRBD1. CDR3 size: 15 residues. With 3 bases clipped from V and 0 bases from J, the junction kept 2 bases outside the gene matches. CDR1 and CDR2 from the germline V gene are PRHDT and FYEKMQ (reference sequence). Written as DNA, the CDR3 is TGTGCCAGCAGCTTCGGACAGGGGGGCTCCTACGAGCAGTACTTC. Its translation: CASSFGQGGSYEQYF. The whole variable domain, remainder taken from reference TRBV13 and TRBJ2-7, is AAGVIQSPRHLIKEKRETATLKCYPIPRHDTVYWYQQGPGQDPQFLISFYEKMQSDKGSIPDRFSAQQFSDYHSELNMSSLELGDSALYFCASSFGQGGSYEQYFGPGTRLTVT.

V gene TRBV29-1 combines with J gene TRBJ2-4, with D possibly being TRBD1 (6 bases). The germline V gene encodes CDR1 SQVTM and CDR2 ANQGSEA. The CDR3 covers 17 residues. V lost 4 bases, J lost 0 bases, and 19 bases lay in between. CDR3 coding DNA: TGCAGCGTTGCCCTCAGGGGTGGGACATTAGCCAAAAACATTCAGTACTTC. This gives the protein CSVALRGGTLAKNIQYF.

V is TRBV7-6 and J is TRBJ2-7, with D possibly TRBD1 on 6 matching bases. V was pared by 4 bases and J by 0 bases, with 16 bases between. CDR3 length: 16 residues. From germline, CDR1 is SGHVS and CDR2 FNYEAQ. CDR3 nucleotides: TGTGCCAGCAGCTCTCTGTTTCGGGACAACTCCTACGAGCAGTACTTC. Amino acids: CASSSLFRDNSYEQYF.